Listed below are T cell receptor beta chains from one sample, sequenced in a study of metastatic and nonmetastatic thyroid tumors. TCRdb re-analyzed the PCR reads using MiXCR. The sample includes 20,000 or so clones, 20% to 25% of them seen just once. Material: tumor tissue. The source of these receptors is a female donor with papillary thyroid cancer or a benign thyroid nodule (not recorded which). Some clones in this sample may be carry-over from other donors' samples. CDR3s include the opening cysteine and the closing phenylalanine or tryptophan. D genes are given only for firm matches. Some rows mark clone size as missing; the rest say once, few, many or name a class of expanded clone.

d_call,clone_size,j_call,v_call,cdr3_aa,cdr3_nt
NA,NA,TRBJ2-6,TRBV6-1,CASSDSASSGANVLTF,TGTGCCAGCAGTGATTCCGCTAGCTCTGGGGCCAACGTCCTGACTTTC
NA,NA,TRBJ1-1,TRBV2,CASSAQGGAEAFF,TGTGCCAGCAGTGCCCAAGGGGGAGCTGAAGCTTTCTTT
TRBD2,many,TRBJ2-5,TRBV20-1,CSARSSGRETQYF,TGCAGTGCTAGATCTAGCGGAAGGGAGACCCAGTACTTC
NA,NA,TRBJ1-5,TRBV19,CASSNGGANQPQHF,TGTGCCAGTAGTAACGGGGGCGCCAATCAGCCCCAGCATTTT
NA,few,TRBJ1-2,TRBV27,CASGGLNYGYTF,TGTGCCAGCGGCGGCCTTAACTATGGCTACACCTTC
NA,once,TRBJ2-7,TRBV5-5,CASILTGVPSYEQYF,TGTGCCAGCATCTTGACGGGGGTCCCCTCCTACGAGCAGTACTTC
NA,few,TRBJ2-1,TRBV7-9,CSSSTPAGEQFF,TGTTCCAGCAGCACACCCGCGGGGGAGCAGTTCTTC
NA,NA,TRBJ1-1,TRBV7-8,CASSLGQGQNTEAFF,TGTGCCAGCAGCTTAGGTCAGGGACAGAACACTGAAGCTTTCTTT
TRBD1,NA,TRBJ1-2,TRBV24-1,CATSSDRDSAGYTF,TGTGCCACCAGTTCAGACAGGGATTCTGCTGGCTACACCTTC
TRBD2,NA,TRBJ2-7,TRBV20-1,CSARGAGVTHYEQYF,TGCAGTGCTAGAGGAGCGGGAGTGACACACTACGAGCAGTACTTC
TRBD2,few,TRBJ2-2,TRBV12-3/TRBV12-4,CASSLYRPGGPNTGELFF,TGTGCCAGCAGTTTATATCGGCCGGGAGGGCCTAACACCGGGGAGCTGTTTTTT
NA,few,TRBJ1-6,TRBV6-1,CASSEGLSSYNSPLHF,TGTGCCAGCAGTGAAGGGCTGAGCTCCTATAATTCACCCCTCCACTTT
TRBD1,NA,TRBJ1-6,TRBV6-1,CASRAQHGGQGGSPLHF,TGTGCCAGCAGGGCTCAACACGGGGGACAGGGGGGTTCACCCCTCCACTTT
NA,many,TRBJ2-5,TRBV4-3,CASSGRRGGGETQYF,TGCGCCAGCAGCGGAAGACGCGGAGGGGGAGAGACCCAGTACTTC
NA,NA,TRBJ1-1,TRBV5-1,CASSLGRFDTEAFF,TGCGCCAGCAGCTTGGGTCGTTTTGACACTGAAGCTTTCTTT
NA,many,TRBJ1-1,TRBV5-1,CASSLVGDGNTEAFF,TGCGCCAGCAGCTTGGTAGGGGACGGGAACACTGAAGCTTTCTTT
NA,few,TRBJ2-1,TRBV12-3/TRBV12-4,CASSQFGTVSYNEQFF,TGTGCCAGCAGCCAATTTGGGACTGTATCTTACAATGAGCAGTTCTTC
NA,NA,TRBJ1-1,TRBV6-1,CASREGSAEAFF,TGTGCCAGCAGGGAGGGGTCCGCTGAAGCTTTCTTT
NA,many,TRBJ2-3,TRBV28,CASGNRESGTDTQYF,TGTGCCAGCGGAAACAGGGAATCGGGGACAGATACGCAGTATTTT
NA,NA,TRBJ2-7,TRBV11-1,CASSPVGSRISYEQYF,TGTGCCAGCAGCCCGGTGGGATCCCGTATCTCCTACGAGCAGTACTTC
NA,many,TRBJ2-7,TRBV28,CASSSPDGVYTYEQYF,TGTGCCAGCAGTTCCCCGGACGGGGTCTACACCTACGAGCAGTACTTC
NA,NA,TRBJ1-6,TRBV27,CASSFGQGNRCSPLHF,TGTGCCAGCAGTTTTGGTCAGGGAAACCGGTGCTCACCACTCCACTTT
NA,once,TRBJ2-6,TRBV3-1,CASSQDRGPGAVAGANVLTF,TGTGCCAGCAGCCAAGATCGGGGGCCAGGGGCGGTGGCTGGGGCCAACGTCCTGACTTTC
TRBD1,NA,TRBJ1-1,TRBV6-1,CASSETGGGTEAFF,TGTGCCAGCAGTGAGACAGGGGGCGGCACTGAAGCTTTCTTT
TRBD1,few,TRBJ1-3,TRBV15,CATSRKQGTGNTIYF,TGTGCCACCAGCAGGAAACAGGGGACTGGAAACACCATATATTTT
NA,NA,TRBJ2-3,TRBV5-5,CASSLVPIDTQYF,TGTGCCAGCAGCTTGGTGCCCATAGATACGCAGTATTTT
NA,NA,TRBJ2-7,TRBV24-1,CATSDLHSYEQYF,TGTGCCACCAGTGATTTGCACAGCTACGAGCAGTACTTC
NA,NA,TRBJ1-1,TRBV30,CAWSSGVGGSMLEAFF,TGTGCCTGGAGTTCTGGTGTGGGGGGCTCTATGTTAGAAGCTTTCTTT
TRBD2,NA,TRBJ2-1,TRBV5-4,CASSFLTSGGSNEQFF,TGTGCCAGCAGCTTCCTGACTAGCGGGGGGTCCAATGAGCAGTTCTTC
NA,NA,TRBJ2-7,TRBV28,CASSWGRSSYEQYF,TGTGCCAGCAGCTGGGGACGCAGCTCCTACGAGCAGTACTTC
NA,few,TRBJ2-1,TRBV5-1,CASSLSGYNEQFF,TGCGCCAGCAGCCTCTCTGGTTACAATGAGCAGTTCTTC
TRBD1,few,TRBJ1-2,TRBV11-2,CASSLGQGPYGYTF,TGTGCCAGCAGCTTAGGACAGGGGCCCTATGGCTACACCTTC
NA,few,TRBJ1-1,TRBV20-1,CSARGWVKGGLVNEAFF,TGCAGTGCTAGAGGTTGGGTAAAGGGCGGGTTGGTGAATGAAGCTTTCTTT
TRBD2,many,TRBJ2-2,TRBV29-1,CSVEEREAGELFF,TGCAGCGTTGAAGAGCGGGAGGCCGGGGAGCTGTTTTTT